This is a list of T cell receptor beta chains from one sample in a study of shared clonotypes between healthy human individuals. The protocol was immunoSEQ multiplex PCR, while the TCRdb copy is restricted to in-frame clones and leaves out a portion. Of about 1.1 million clones in the sample, roughly 80% were seen once. The material sequenced was memory CD4+ T cells from PBMCs. The source of these receptors is a man between 18 and 35 years old in good health. Some clones in this sample may be carry-over from other donors' samples. Both conserved end residues are part of each CDR3. D genes are given only for firm matches. Not all rows give a size; the values are once, few, many and, for expanded clones, a class.

V gene	J gene	clone size	CDR3 length	D gene	CDR3 protein	CDR3 DNA
TRBV6-1	TRBJ1-1	-	15	TRBD1	CASSNPGQGLTEAFF	TGTGCCAGCAGTAATCCGGGACAGGGTCTAACTGAAGCTTTCTTT
TRBV5-1	TRBJ1-4	-	16	-	CASSDQGTSTNEKLFF	TGCGCCAGCAGCGACCAGGGGACCTCAACTAATGAAAAACTGTTTTTT
TRBV4-2	TRBJ2-5	-	15	TRBD2	CASSQGTSGPETQYF	TGTGCCAGCAGCCAAGGGACTAGCGGCCCAGAGACCCAGTACTTC
TRBV4-2	TRBJ2-7	-	12	TRBD1	CASSQDTGVRYF	TGTGCCAGCAGCCAAGACACAGGGGTGCGGTACTTC
TRBV5-8	TRBJ1-4	-	16	-	CASSLKGPTSNEKLFF	TGTGCCAGCAGCTTGAAGGGACCGACTTCTAATGAAAAACTGTTTTTT
TRBV2	TRBJ2-7	-	17	TRBD2	CASRTGYSASGIYEQYF	TGTGCCAGCAGGACTGGCTATTCGGCTAGCGGGATCTACGAGCAGTACTTC
TRBV5-1	TRBJ1-3	few	16	TRBD1	CASSGGQGVTGNTIYF	TGCGCCAGCAGCGGCGGACAGGGAGTCACTGGAAACACCATATATTTT
TRBV7-8	TRBJ1-1	many	13	-	CASSLDGSGVAFF	TGTGCCAGCAGCTTAGATGGCTCTGGTGTAGCTTTCTTT
TRBV6-1	TRBJ1-2	-	14	TRBD1	CASTPTGGNYGYTF	TGTGCCAGCACCCCCACAGGGGGTAACTATGGCTACACCTTC
TRBV28	TRBJ1-2	-	13	-	CASSVPRAMGYTF	TGTGCCAGCAGTGTACCCCGGGCGATGGGCTACACCTTC
TRBV7-2	TRBJ2-7	-	14	-	CASSLAGSPYEQYF	TGTGCCAGCAGCTTAGCGGGGTCTCCCTACGAGCAGTACTTC
TRBV28	TRBJ2-7	-	13	TRBD2	CASLAGARDEQYF	TGTGCCAGTCTAGCGGGGGCTCGGGACGAGCAGTACTTC
TRBV28	TRBJ1-2	-	17	-	CASSFSPYGETNYGYTF	TGTGCCAGCAGTTTCTCTCCCTACGGGGAGACTAACTATGGCTACACCTTC
TRBV28	TRBJ2-7	once	14	TRBD1	CASSWDRDPYEQYF	TGTGCCAGCAGTTGGGACAGGGACCCCTACGAGCAGTACTTC
TRBV7-3	TRBJ1-3	-	16	-	CASSLGRSSSGNTIYF	TGTGCCAGCAGCTTGGGACGGTCCAGCTCTGGAAACACCATATATTTT
TRBV7-9	TRBJ2-3	-	15	-	CASSLVTGRVDTQYF	TGTGCCAGCAGCTTAGTCACAGGGAGAGTGGATACGCAGTATTTT
TRBV9	TRBJ2-7	-	13	TRBD2	CASSAGLVYEQYF	TGTGCCAGCAGCGCGGGACTAGTGTACGAGCAGTACTTC
TRBV5-5	TRBJ1-3	-	18	-	CASSLRLVGPSSGNTIYF	TGTGCCAGCAGCTTGCGACTCGTTGGCCCGAGCTCTGGAAACACCATATATTTT
TRBV18	TRBJ1-5	-	15	-	CASSPVPDSNQPQHF	TGTGCCAGCTCACCAGTACCCGATAGCAATCAGCCCCAGCATTTT
TRBV10-3	TRBJ1-5	once	13	-	CAISEMVYQPQHF	TGTGCCATCAGTGAGATGGTATATCAGCCCCAGCATTTT
TRBV25-1	TRBJ1-4	-	17	-	CASSDPTRGAINEKLFF	TGTGCCAGCAGCGACCCCACAAGGGGGGCCATCAATGAAAAACTGTTTTTT
TRBV7-2	TRBJ2-5	-	16	TRBD1	CASSHLRQGRGETQYF	TGTGCCAGCAGCCACCTCCGACAGGGACGGGGAGAGACCCAGTACTTC
TRBV19	TRBJ2-1	-	14	TRBD1	CASSIWDRVYEQFF	TGTGCCAGTAGTATTTGGGACAGGGTCTATGAGCAGTTCTTC
TRBV19	TRBJ1-1	-	17	-	CASSIGRRLPLNTEAFF	TGTGCCAGTAGTATTGGGAGGAGGCTTCCGCTGAACACTGAAGCTTTCTTT
TRBV7-8	TRBJ2-3	-	15	TRBD2	CASTRTGLAGDTQYF	TGTGCCAGCACTCGAACGGGACTAGCAGGAGATACGCAGTATTTT
TRBV10-3	TRBJ1-3	-	15	-	CAIKRGNPSGNTIYF	TGTGCCATCAAACGGGGGAACCCCTCTGGAAACACCATATATTTT
TRBV28	TRBJ1-2	once	13	-	CASSRTGRGGYTF	TGTGCCAGCAGCAGAACAGGGCGAGGTGGCTACACCTTC
TRBV4-1	TRBJ2-7	many	15	-	CASSQEYPHRAEQYF	TGCGCCAGCAGCCAAGAATATCCTCACCGGGCGGAGCAGTACTTC
TRBV5-1	TRBJ2-2	few	17	TRBD2	CASSFGLAGVPTGELFF	TGCGCCAGCAGCTTCGGCCTAGCGGGAGTTCCCACCGGGGAGCTGTTTTTT
TRBV19	TRBJ2-1	many	17	TRBD2	CASQGLAGGIGFYEQFF	TGTGCCAGCCAGGGACTAGCGGGAGGGATCGGGTTCTATGAGCAGTTCTTC
TRBV29-1	TRBJ2-7	-	13	-	CSVGARSSYEQYF	TGCAGCGTTGGGGCCAGGAGCTCCTACGAGCAGTACTTC
TRBV6-1	TRBJ1-5	-	13	-	CASSVLMTQPQHF	TGTGCCAGCAGTGTGCTTATGACACAGCCCCAGCATTTT
TRBV14	TRBJ2-7	-	17	-	CASSQAMWGSYSYEQYF	TGTGCCAGCAGCCAAGCGATGTGGGGGTCCTACTCCTACGAGCAGTACTTC
TRBV30	TRBJ1-5	-	13	-	CAWSVQTNQPQHF	TGTGCCTGGAGTGTACAGACAAATCAGCCCCAGCATTTT
TRBV19	TRBJ1-2	-	13	-	CASSMTWTDGYTF	TGTGCCAGTAGTATGACCTGGACAGACGGCTACACCTTC
TRBV30	TRBJ1-1	few	15	-	CAWSREGRMNTEAFF	TGTGCCTGGAGTCGAGAAGGGAGAATGAACACTGAAGCTTTCTTT
TRBV7-8	TRBJ2-7	-	13	TRBD1	CASSLDRAYEQYF	TGTGCCAGCAGCTTGGACAGGGCCTACGAGCAGTACTTC
TRBV4-2	TRBJ2-2	few	19	TRBD2	CASSQAHGAGGPVTGELFF	TGTGCCAGCAGCCAAGCCCATGGAGCGGGAGGGCCAGTCACCGGGGAGCTGTTTTTT
TRBV7-8	TRBJ1-2	-	14	-	CASSSRASAGGYTF	TGTGCCAGCAGCTCGCGGGCCTCCGCGGGAGGCTACACCTTC
TRBV14	TRBJ1-2	-	15	-	CASSYQPGGLGGYTF	TGTGCCAGCAGCTATCAACCTGGAGGCCTAGGAGGCTACACCTTC
TRBV27	TRBJ2-7	-	15	TRBD2	CASSKGTSSTYEQYF	TGTGCCAGCTCGAAAGGGACTAGCAGTACCTACGAGCAGTACTTC
TRBV30	TRBJ2-5	-	15	TRBD2	CAWRYGGSPLETQYF	TGTGCCTGGAGGTACGGGGGGTCCCCCCTGGAGACCCAGTACTTC
TRBV7-2	TRBJ1-1	-	13	-	CASSSRVGTEAFF	TGTGCCAGCAGCTCCCGGGTGGGCACTGAAGCTTTCTTT
TRBV27	TRBJ2-7	-	16	TRBD1	CASSWSGTGGVYEQYF	TGTGCCAGCAGTTGGAGTGGGACAGGGGGGGTCTACGAGCAGTACTTC
TRBV5-1	TRBJ2-1	-	16	TRBD2	CASSSLTSGSASEQFF	TGCGCCAGCAGCTCCCTAACTAGCGGGAGCGCAAGTGAGCAGTTCTTC
TRBV5-4	TRBJ2-4	few	17	-	CASSPLPRGEAKNIQYF	TGTGCCAGCAGCCCCCTTCCCAGGGGTGAAGCCAAAAACATTCAGTACTTC
TRBV18	TRBJ2-7	once	14	TRBD2	CASSPGLALSEQYF	TGTGCCAGCTCCCCGGGACTAGCGCTCTCCGAGCAGTACTTC
TRBV7-2	TRBJ2-1	-	15	TRBD2	CASSSGGTTYNEQFF	TGTGCCAGCAGCTCCGGCGGGACTACGTACAATGAGCAGTTCTTC
TRBV5-4	TRBJ1-1	once	15	-	CASSSKGGSDTEAFF	TGTGCCAGCAGCTCCAAGGGAGGGTCCGACACTGAAGCTTTCTTT
TRBV6-1	TRBJ1-1	-	14	-	CASSGTGQYTEAFF	TGTGCCAGCAGTGGTACCGGACAGTACACTGAAGCTTTCTTT
TRBV2	TRBJ1-4	few	15	-	CASSRQAVGNEKLFF	TGTGCCAGCAGTCGACAGGCTGTGGGGAATGAAAAACTGTTTTTT
TRBV5-1	TRBJ2-1	-	16	TRBD2	CASSTTSGRPYNEQFF	TGCGCCAGCAGCACGACTAGCGGGAGGCCCTACAATGAGCAGTTCTTC
TRBV29-1	TRBJ1-1	-	13	TRBD1	CSVSGGGNTEAFF	TGCAGCGTTTCAGGGGGAGGAAACACTGAAGCTTTCTTT
TRBV5-4	TRBJ1-1	-	13	-	CASSAGRGTEAFF	TGTGCCAGCAGCGCGGGGAGGGGCACTGAAGCTTTCTTT
TRBV19	TRBJ1-5	-	14	-	CASRQILSNQPQHF	TGTGCCAGCAGACAGATTCTCTCCAATCAGCCCCAGCATTTT
TRBV11-2	TRBJ1-1	-	15	-	CASSGPGVEGTEAFF	TGTGCCAGCAGCGGGCCAGGGGTTGAGGGCACTGAAGCTTTCTTT
TRBV5-1	TRBJ1-1	-	13	-	CASSFSGTEEAFF	TGCGCCAGCAGCTTTTCGGGAACAGAAGAAGCTTTCTTT
TRBV7-6	TRBJ2-2	-	16	TRBD2	CASSSRLAPNTGELFF	TGTGCCAGCAGCTCCCGACTAGCGCCGAACACCGGGGAGCTGTTTTTT
TRBV7-2	TRBJ1-5	-	14	TRBD1	CASSLQGADQPQHF	TGTGCCAGCAGCTTGCAGGGGGCAGATCAGCCCCAGCATTTT